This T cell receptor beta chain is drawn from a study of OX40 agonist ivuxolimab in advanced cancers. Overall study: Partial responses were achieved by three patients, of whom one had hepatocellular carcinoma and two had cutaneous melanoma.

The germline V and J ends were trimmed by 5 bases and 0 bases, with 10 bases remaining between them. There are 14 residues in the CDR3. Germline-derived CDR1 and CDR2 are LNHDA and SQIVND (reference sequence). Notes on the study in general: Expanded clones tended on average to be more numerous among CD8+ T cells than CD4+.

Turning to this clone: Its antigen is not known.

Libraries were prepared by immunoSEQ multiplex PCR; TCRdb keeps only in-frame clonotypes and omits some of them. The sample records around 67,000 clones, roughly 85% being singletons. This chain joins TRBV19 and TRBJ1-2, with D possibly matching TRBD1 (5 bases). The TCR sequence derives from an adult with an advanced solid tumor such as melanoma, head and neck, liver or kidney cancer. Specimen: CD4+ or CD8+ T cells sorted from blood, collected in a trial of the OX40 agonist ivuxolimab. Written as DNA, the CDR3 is TGTGCCAGTAGTTCCTCCAGGGCTAACTATGGCTACACCTTC. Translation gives CASSSSRANYGYTF. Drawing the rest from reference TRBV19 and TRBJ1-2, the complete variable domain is DGGITQSPKYLFRKEGQNVTLSCEQNLNHDAMYWYRQDPGQGLRLIYYSQIVNDFQKGDIAEGYSVSREKKESFPLTVTSAQKNPTAFYLCASSSSRANYGYTFGSGTRLTVV.